The 21 T cell receptor beta chains reported below all come from one sample, sequenced in a study of T cell changes during pregnancy in multiple sclerosis. Clones were sequenced by immunoSEQ multiplex PCR, and TCRdb holds only the in-frame ones, with some missing. The sample consists of approximately 62,000 clones, 90% to 95% of them appearing once. The source was CD8+ T cells from peripheral blood mononuclear cells, collected in the second trimester of pregnancy. These receptors were taken from a female donor with multiple sclerosis, enrolled in a pregnancy study.

The chain combines TRBV27 with TRBJ1-1; possibly TRBD1 for D (6 bases). Trimming removed 5 bases from V and 6 bases from J, with 16 bases in between. The CDR3 is 14 residues long. Per the germline V gene, CDR1 is MNHEY and CDR2 is SMNVEV (reference sequence). The CDR3 region is CASSQYRDASEAFF. The CDR3 DNA reads as TGTGCCAGCAGTCAGTACAGGGATGCATCTGAAGCTTTCTTT.

The J gene is TRBJ1-1, the V gene TRBV7-9, with a weak D call TRBD1 (6 bases). The CDR3 length is 18 residues. Trimming took 4 bases from V and 1 from J, leaving 22 bases between them. CDR1 SEHNR and CDR2 FQNEAQ come from the germline V gene (reference sequence). Written as DNA, the CDR3 is TGTGCCAGCAGCTCCCGGACAGCCACCAGAATAAAGAACACTGAAGCTTTCTTT. It translates to CASSSRTATRIKNTEAFF.

The chain recombines TRBV4-3 with TRBJ1-1; 9 nucleotides line up with TRBD1. Germline-derived CDR1 and CDR2 are LGHNA and YSLEER. The CDR3 sequence is 16 residues long. V gave up 3 bases and J gave up 2 bases; unmatched junction bases: 7. The CDR3 here is CASSQGNRGRNTEAFF. CDR3 nucleotide sequence: TGCGCCAGCAGCCAGGGGAACAGGGGGCGAAACACTGAAGCTTTCTTT.

The rearrangement joins TRBV2 to TRBJ1-2; D not certain. V lost 3 bases and J lost 2, with 10 bases in between. This CDR3 is built from 14 residues. Germline V gene sequence: CDR1 SNHLY, CDR2 FYNNEI. The CDR3 nucleotides are TGTGCCAGCAGTGAGTTTCGGGAGAACTATGGCTACACCTTC. This encodes CASSEFRENYGYTF.

The chain joins TRBV10-3 to TRBJ2-4; TRBD2 is a possible D gene (6 bases). The V gene's germline CDR1 is ENHRY and CDR2 SYGVKD. The V and J ends lost 4 bases and 1 base respectively, with 14 bases between them. CDR3 length: 16 residues. CDR3 protein: CAISASEGSAKNIQYF. CDR3 in DNA: TGTGCCATCAGTGCGTCGGAGGGGAGCGCCAAAAACATTCAGTACTTC.

This CDR3 reads CAISESGGNQPQHF. Here the CDR3 DNA reads TGTGCCATCAGTGAGTCGGGCGGCAATCAGCCCCAGCATTTT. J is TRBJ1-5 and V is TRBV10-3; no clear D gene. CDR1 is ENHRY, CDR2 SYGVKD, per germline. The CDR3 is made up of 14 amino acids. V shed 0 bases and J shed 2 bases, with 5 bases lying between them.

The V gene is TRBV5-8, the J gene TRBJ2-1; TRBD2 matches 9 bases. The CDR3 runs to 15 residues. With 0 bases clipped from V and 10 bases from J, the junction kept 8 bases outside the gene matches. Germline CDR1 is SGHTS and CDR2 is YDEGEE. The CDR3, as DNA: TGTGCCAGCAGCTTGGCGCGCGGGAGGGCCCGAGAGCAGTTCTTC. This gives the protein CASSLARGRAREQFF.

The rearrangement uses TRBV6-5 and TRBJ1-2; TRBD1 is a possible D gene (5 bases). CDR1 MNHEY and CDR2 SVGAGI come from the germline V gene. The CDR3 has 13 amino acids. The ends were cut back, 4 bases at V and 6 bases at J, with 12 bases in the middle. The chain's CDR3 is CASSLSGGNGYTF. In DNA form, the CDR3 reads TGTGCCAGCAGTTTGAGCGGGGGGAATGGCTACACCTTC.

The chain couples TRBV2 to TRBJ1-1, with a tentative D call TRBD1 (6 bases). Per germline, CDR1 SNHLY and CDR2 FYNNEI. The ends were cut back, 7 bases at V and 0 bases at J, with 9 bases in the middle. CDR3 length equals 13 residues. DNA for the CDR3: TGTGCCAGCATTGGGGGCGTGAACACTGAAGCTTTCTTT. Translating it yields CASIGGVNTEAFF.

The chain uses TRBV4-2 and TRBJ1-3; 11 nucleotides agree with TRBD1. The germline CDR1 and CDR2 sequences are LGHNA and YNFKEQ. CDR3 length: 18 residues. Trimming at V came to 0 bases and at J to 7 bases, leaving 11 bases not matched to a gene. The CDR3 sequence is CASSQEGVPGQGGNTIYF. The CDR3 DNA reads TGTGCCAGCAGCCAAGAAGGGGTACCGGGACAGGGGGGGAACACCATATATTTT.

This sequence joins TRBV30 and TRBJ1-2, with TRBD1 identical over 7 bases. V lost 5 bases, J lost 4 bases, and 10 bases stayed unmatched. This CDR3 is 14 amino acids long. In germline, CDR1 is GTSNPN, CDR2 SVGIG (reference sequence). The CDR3: CAWSLRGVLYGYTF. The CDR3 DNA is TGTGCCTGGTCGCTCAGGGGGGTGCTCTATGGCTACACCTTC.

The gene calls are TRBV27 and TRBJ2-1, with 11 nucleotides matching TRBD1. The CDR3 length is 15 residues. The germline CDR1 and CDR2 sequences are MNHEY and SMNVEV (reference sequence). Trimming at V came to 5 bases and at J to 5 bases, leaving 5 bases not matched to a gene. The CDR3 sequence is CASSRGTGGNNEQFF. CDR3 coding DNA: TGTGCCAGCAGTAGGGGGACAGGGGGAAACAATGAGCAGTTCTTC.

In DNA form, the CDR3 reads TGTGCCAGCAGCTTGGAAACAGGGGGTTTCTACGAGCAGTACTTC. Translation gives CASSLETGGFYEQYF. The chain combines TRBV5-5 with TRBJ2-7; 8 nucleotides match TRBD1. Per the germline V gene, CDR1 is SGHKS and CDR2 is YYEKEE (reference sequence). Trimming cost V 0 bases and J 3 bases; bases outside gene matches: 5. The CDR3 spans 15 residues.

The CDR3 loop is CASSLDLTSGDRDIQYF. CDR3 DNA sequence: TGTGCCAGCAGCTTGGACCTGACTAGCGGGGATAGAGACATTCAGTACTTC. The chain links TRBV7-9 to TRBJ2-4; 11 bases line up with TRBD2. The germline gives CDR1 SEHNR, CDR2 FQNEAQ (reference sequence). V was clipped by 3 bases and J by 8 bases; unmatched bases: 12. The CDR3 contains 17 residues.

The chain couples TRBV28 to TRBJ2-1; no clear D gene. This CDR3 has 15 amino acids. From germline, CDR1 is MDHEN and CDR2 SYDVKM. V dropped 2 bases and J dropped 0 bases, with 8 bases sitting between them. This CDR3 reads CASSLGLGSYNEQFF. DNA of the CDR3: TGTGCCAGCAGTTTAGGGCTGGGCTCCTACAATGAGCAGTTCTTC.

V usage is TRBV27 and J usage is TRBJ2-1; TRBD2 might be the D (6 bases). Germline V gene data show CDR1 as MNHEY and CDR2 as SMNVEV (reference sequence). V lost 5 bases, J lost 2 bases, and 10 bases lay in between. CDR3 size: 14 residues. CDR3 in amino acids: CASSPGLPYNEQFF. CDR3 in DNA: TGTGCCAGCAGTCCGGGACTCCCCTACAATGAGCAGTTCTTC.

On this clone: Additional DNA sequences in this sample encode the identical CDR3. The V gene is TRBV9, the J gene TRBJ2-7, with 8 bases identical to TRBD2. CDR1 is SGDLS and CDR2 is YYNGEE in the germline V gene. The V gene end was trimmed by 0 bases and the J gene end by 2 bases; junction bases not matched to a gene: 1. This CDR3 is built from 14 residues. CDR3: CASSVGGGTYEQYF. The CDR3 nucleotides are TGTGCCAGCAGCGTAGGCGGGGGGACCTACGAGCAGTACTTC.

Worth noting for this clone: The sample contains more than one DNA sequence encoding this CDR3. The rearrangement links TRBV10-3 to TRBJ2-7; D unclear. Germline V gives CDR1 ENHRY, CDR2 SYGVKD. Trimming left V 2 bases short and J 2 bases short, with 10 bases between. This CDR3 spans 14 amino acids. The chain's CDR3 is CAISERGGTYEQYF. CDR3 sequence (DNA): TGTGCCATCAGTGAGCGAGGCGGTACCTACGAGCAGTACTTC.

The chain is built from TRBV27 and TRBJ2-1; TRBD1 agrees at 7 bases. CDR3 length equals 15 residues. The junction had 3 bases not matched to a gene; V was cut back by 2 bases and J by 2 bases. The germline gives CDR1 MNHEY, CDR2 SMNVEV (reference sequence). In nucleotides, the CDR3 is TGTGCCAGCAGTTTAGACAGGGCCCCCTACAATGAGCAGTTCTTC. It encodes CASSLDRAPYNEQFF.

The rearrangement joins TRBV11-1 to TRBJ2-5, with D unresolved. CDR3 length: 14 amino acids. The V gene lost 3 bases and the J gene lost 0 bases, with 8 bases spanning the gap. Germline values: CDR1 SGHAT, CDR2 FQDESV (reference sequence). CDR3 protein: CASSFVRYQETQYF. The CDR3 DNA reads TGTGCCAGCAGCTTCGTTCGGTACCAAGAGACCCAGTACTTC.

The chain employs TRBV9 and TRBJ2-7; a weak D match, TRBD1 (6 bases). The germline V gene encodes CDR1 SGDLS and CDR2 YYNGEE. The V end lost 3 bases, the J end lost 4 bases, and 11 bases lay between the germline ends. The CDR3 has 13 residues. CDR3 sequence: CASSEGDRYEQYF. Here the CDR3 DNA reads TGTGCCAGCAGCGAGGGGGATCGGTACGAGCAGTACTTC.